The source of this TCR beta chain is a study of cytomegalovirus exposure and HLA in healthy donors. The study ran its PCR with 60 Vbeta and 13 Jbeta primers. The data were produced by immunoSEQ multiplex PCR, yet TCRdb's version contains in-frame clones alone and is incomplete. Among under 200,000 clones listed, more than 65% were seen once. This receptor was taken from a man between 50 and 59 years old in good health and CMV-seronegative. Material: PBMCs.

The CDR3 spells CASSAGTAIYEQYF. The CDR3 region has the DNA TGTGCCAGTAGCGCCGGGACAGCTATCTACGAGCAGTACTTC. The chain links TRBV19 to TRBJ2-7; 7 positions match TRBD1. The CDR3 has 14 amino acids. Germline V gives CDR1 LNHDA, CDR2 SQIVND (reference sequence). J lost 3 bases, V lost 6 bases, and 8 bases had no gene match.